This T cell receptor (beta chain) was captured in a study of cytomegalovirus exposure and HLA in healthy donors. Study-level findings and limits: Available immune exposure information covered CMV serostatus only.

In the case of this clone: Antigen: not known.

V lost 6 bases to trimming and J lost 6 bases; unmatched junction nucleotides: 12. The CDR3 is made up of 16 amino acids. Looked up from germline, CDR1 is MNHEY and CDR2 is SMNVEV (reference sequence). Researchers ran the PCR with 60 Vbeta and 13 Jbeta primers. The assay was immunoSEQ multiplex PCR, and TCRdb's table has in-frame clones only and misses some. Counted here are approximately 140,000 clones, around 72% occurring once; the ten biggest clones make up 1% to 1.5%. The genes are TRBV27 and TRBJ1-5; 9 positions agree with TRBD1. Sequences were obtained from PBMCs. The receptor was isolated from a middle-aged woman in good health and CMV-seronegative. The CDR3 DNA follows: TGTGCCAGCAGGCGGTGGACAGGGGAAAAGGGTCAGCCCCAGCATTTT. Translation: CASRRWTGEKGQPQHF.